This is a list of T cell receptor beta chains from one sample in a study of vaccination effects on CD4 cells after COVID-19. Which antigens these TCRs recognize remains unknown. TCRdb's copy holds only in-frame clones and misses some; the assay was immunoSEQ multiplex PCR. The profile shows around 50,000 clones, roughly three fifths of them singletons. The starting material was CD4+ T cells from PBMCs cultured without peptide, obtained before COVID-19 vaccination. The receptors here all came from a human donor who received a COVID-19 vaccine. Both conserved end residues are part of each CDR3. Part of the rows lack a size; the others show once, few, many or a class for expanded clones.

size: -; length: 15; J: TRBJ2-1; V: TRBV5-4; CDR3: CASSLRGGPINEQFF
size: -; length: 11; J: TRBJ2-3; V: TRBV19; CDR3: CASSGPDTQYF
size: few; length: 14; J: TRBJ2-1; V: TRBV30; CDR3: CAWSRDSSYNEQFF
size: few; length: 14; J: TRBJ2-2; V: TRBV5-1; CDR3: CASSPFSITGELFF
size: few; length: 15; J: TRBJ1-2; V: TRBV4-1; CDR3: CASSHRYDRVTGYTF
size: -; length: 15; J: TRBJ2-1; V: TRBV5-4; CDR3: CASSTNRDSSNEQFF
size: -; length: 15; J: TRBJ1-1; V: TRBV19; CDR3: CASSRRQGVGTEAFF
size: -; length: 16; J: TRBJ2-1; V: TRBV27; CDR3: CASSLRPPFASNEQFF
size: -; length: 20; J: TRBJ2-6; V: TRBV6-6; CDR3: CASSPPRAGAFSSGANVLTF
size: -; length: 15; J: TRBJ2-5; V: TRBV11-2; CDR3: CASSSYRGRLETQYF
size: -; length: 15; J: TRBJ2-1; V: TRBV4-2; CDR3: CASSQRLAGDHEQFF
size: -; length: 15; J: TRBJ1-5; V: TRBV27; CDR3: CASSVRGADNQPQHF
size: -; length: 14; J: TRBJ2-7; V: TRBV13; CDR3: CASSPPAGLGEQYF
size: few; length: 16; J: TRBJ2-7; V: TRBV9; CDR3: CASSPTSSGSLYEQYF
size: once; length: 14; J: TRBJ2-7; V: TRBV28; CDR3: CASRGGQGAYEQYF
size: -; length: 14; J: TRBJ1-3; V: TRBV30; CDR3: CAWTRLGVGNTIYF
size: -; length: 12; J: TRBJ2-7; V: TRBV18; CDR3: CASSSDRREQYF
size: -; length: 14; J: TRBJ2-5; V: TRBV6-5; CDR3: CASSYSLVQETQYF
size: -; length: 15; J: TRBJ2-5; V: TRBV6-4; CDR3: CASSPRSGTQETQYF
size: few; length: 15; J: TRBJ1-2; V: TRBV7-2; CDR3: CASSLAGTENYGYTF
size: -; length: 14; J: TRBJ2-7; V: TRBV6-6; CDR3: CASSNERGPGEQYF
size: -; length: 14; J: TRBJ2-4; V: TRBV7-9; CDR3: CASSLALSVNIQYF
size: -; length: 15; J: TRBJ1-5; V: TRBV30; CDR3: CAWSSPGGAGQPQHF
size: -; length: 17; J: TRBJ1-6; V: TRBV27; CDR3: CASTTYPRTDDNSPLHF
size: -; length: 16; J: TRBJ1-4; V: TRBV30; CDR3: CAWNRFYGREAEKLFF
size: -; length: 18; J: TRBJ2-7; V: TRBV5-1; CDR3: CASSAGTGPWETSGEQYF
size: -; length: 10; J: TRBJ1-5; V: TRBV24-1; CDR3: CATSRQPQHF
size: -; length: 17; J: TRBJ2-1; V: TRBV10-3; CDR3: CAISEVERLAGANEQFF
size: -; length: 15; J: TRBJ2-2; V: TRBV5-4; CDR3: CASSLANGLTGELFF
size: -; length: 18; J: TRBJ1-6; V: TRBV21-1; CDR3: CASSKPAGRDPRDSPLHF
size: -; length: 13; J: TRBJ1-6; V: TRBV6-5; CDR3: CASTPGHNSPLHF
size: few; length: 16; J: TRBJ1-2; V: TRBV5-4; CDR3: CASSLLTGGNSVGYTF
size: once; length: 17; J: TRBJ1-4; V: TRBV4-3; CDR3: CASSQRTAGTGDEKLFF
size: -; length: 13; J: TRBJ1-1; V: TRBV5-8; CDR3: CASSTNPGTEAFF
size: -; length: 16; J: TRBJ1-2; V: TRBV7-2; CDR3: CASSLAGQGPPSSYTF
size: -; length: 14; J: TRBJ1-2; V: TRBV2; CDR3: CASSSGTGGSGYTF